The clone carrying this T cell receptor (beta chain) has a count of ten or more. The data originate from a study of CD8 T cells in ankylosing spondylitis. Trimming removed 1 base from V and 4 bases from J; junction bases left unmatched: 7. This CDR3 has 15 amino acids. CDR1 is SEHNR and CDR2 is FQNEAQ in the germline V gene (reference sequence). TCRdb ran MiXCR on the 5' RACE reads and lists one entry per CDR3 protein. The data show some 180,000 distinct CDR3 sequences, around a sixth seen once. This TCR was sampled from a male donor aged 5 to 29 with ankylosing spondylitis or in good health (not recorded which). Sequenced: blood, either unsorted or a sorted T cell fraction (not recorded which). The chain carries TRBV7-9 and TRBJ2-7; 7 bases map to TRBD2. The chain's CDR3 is CASSLEAGALYEQYF. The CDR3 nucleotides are TGTGCCAGCAGCTTAGAGGCGGGAGCCCTATACGAGCAGTACTTC.